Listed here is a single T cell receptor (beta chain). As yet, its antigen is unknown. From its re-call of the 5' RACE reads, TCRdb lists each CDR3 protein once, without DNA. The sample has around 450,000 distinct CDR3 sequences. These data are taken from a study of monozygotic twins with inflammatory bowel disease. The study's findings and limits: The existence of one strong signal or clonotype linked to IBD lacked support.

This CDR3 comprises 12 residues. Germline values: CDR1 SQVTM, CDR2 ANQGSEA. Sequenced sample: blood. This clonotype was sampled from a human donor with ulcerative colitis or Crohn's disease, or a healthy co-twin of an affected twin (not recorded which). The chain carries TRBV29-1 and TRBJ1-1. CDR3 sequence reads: CSVIPDFAEAFF.